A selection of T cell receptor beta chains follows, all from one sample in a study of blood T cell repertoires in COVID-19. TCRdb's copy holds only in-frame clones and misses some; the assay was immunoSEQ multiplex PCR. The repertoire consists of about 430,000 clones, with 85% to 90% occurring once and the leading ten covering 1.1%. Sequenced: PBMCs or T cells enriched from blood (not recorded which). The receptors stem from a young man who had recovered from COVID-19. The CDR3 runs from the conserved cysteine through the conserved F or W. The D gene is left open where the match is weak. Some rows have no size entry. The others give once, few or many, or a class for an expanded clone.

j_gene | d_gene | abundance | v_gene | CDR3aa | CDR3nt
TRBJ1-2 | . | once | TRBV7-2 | CASSLDSGAWRGYTF | TGTGCCAGCAGCTTAGATTCAGGGGCTTGGCGAGGCTACACCTTC
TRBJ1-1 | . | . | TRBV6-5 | CASSYYHPSVNTEAFF | TGTGCCAGCAGTTACTACCATCCCTCAGTGAACACTGAAGCTTTCTTT
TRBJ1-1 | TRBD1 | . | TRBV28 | CASSVLQGSDTEAFF | TGTGCCAGCAGTGTCCTACAGGGGTCAGACACTGAAGCTTTCTTT
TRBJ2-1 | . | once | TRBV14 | CASSQGLVANEQFF | TGTGCCAGCAGCCAAGGTCTGGTCGCGAATGAGCAGTTCTTC
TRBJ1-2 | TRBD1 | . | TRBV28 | CASSLAGGNGYTF | TGTGCCAGCAGTTTAGCAGGGGGCAATGGCTACACCTTC
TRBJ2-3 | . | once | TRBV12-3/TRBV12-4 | CASSSGLYTQYF | TGTGCCAGCAGTTCTGGACTATATACGCAGTATTTT
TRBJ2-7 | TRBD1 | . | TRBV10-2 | CASSESGQGAGYEQYF | TGCGCCAGCAGTGAGTCGGGGCAGGGGGCAGGCTACGAGCAGTACTTC
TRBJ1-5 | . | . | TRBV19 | CASSMLEQPQHF | TGTGCCAGTAGTATGCTAGAACAGCCCCAGCATTTT
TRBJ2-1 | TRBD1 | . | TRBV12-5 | CASGLAGQGSHEQFF | TGTGCTAGTGGTTTAGCGGGACAGGGCTCGCATGAGCAGTTCTTC
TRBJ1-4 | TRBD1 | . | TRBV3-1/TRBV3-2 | CASSRMSGPGGIVKLFF | TGTGCCAGCAGCCGGATGTCAGGACCAGGGGGAATCGTAAAACTGTTTTTT
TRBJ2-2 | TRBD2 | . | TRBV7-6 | CASSLSAGVQTGELFF | TGTGCCAGCAGCTTATCAGCGGGAGTTCAAACCGGGGAGCTGTTTTTT
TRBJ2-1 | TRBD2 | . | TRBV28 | CASSLGTSILFDEQFF | TGTGCCAGCAGTTTAGGGACTAGCATTCTTTTTGATGAGCAGTTCTTC
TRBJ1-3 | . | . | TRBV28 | CASSSGDRPGNTIYF | TGTGCCAGCAGCAGCGGGGATAGACCTGGAAACACCATATATTTT
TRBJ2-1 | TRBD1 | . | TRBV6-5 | CASSSGDRGNEQFF | TGTGCCAGCAGTTCCGGGGACAGGGGCAATGAGCAGTTCTTC
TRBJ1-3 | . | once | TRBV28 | CASSLLAGRSGNTIYF | TGTGCCAGCAGTTTACTCGCGGGACGCTCTGGAAACACCATATATTTT
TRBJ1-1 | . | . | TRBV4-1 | CASSQDPQPNTEAFF | TGCGCCAGCAGCCAAGATCCACAGCCGAACACTGAAGCTTTCTTT
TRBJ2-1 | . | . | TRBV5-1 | CASSLVSEAYNEQFF | TGCGCCAGCAGCTTGGTATCTGAGGCATACAATGAGCAGTTCTTC
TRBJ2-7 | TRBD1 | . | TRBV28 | CASSPPGQGRYEQYF | TGTGCCAGCAGTCCGCCGGGACAGGGTCGGTACGAGCAGTACTTC
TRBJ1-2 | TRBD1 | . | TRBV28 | CASSPSHSGQGAPGDGYTF | TGTGCCAGCAGTCCAAGTCATTCAGGACAGGGGGCGCCGGGTGATGGCTACACCTTC
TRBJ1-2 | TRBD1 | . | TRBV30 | CAWKLARGRPGGYTF | TGTGCCTGGAAATTAGCGAGGGGGCGCCCCGGTGGCTACACCTTC
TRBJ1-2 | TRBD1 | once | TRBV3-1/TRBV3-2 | CASTTDRGRGYTF | TGTGCCAGCACCACCGACAGGGGTCGCGGCTACACCTTC
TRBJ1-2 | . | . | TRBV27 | CASSLRATNYGYTF | TGTGCCAGCAGTCTAAGAGCTACTAACTATGGCTACACCTTC